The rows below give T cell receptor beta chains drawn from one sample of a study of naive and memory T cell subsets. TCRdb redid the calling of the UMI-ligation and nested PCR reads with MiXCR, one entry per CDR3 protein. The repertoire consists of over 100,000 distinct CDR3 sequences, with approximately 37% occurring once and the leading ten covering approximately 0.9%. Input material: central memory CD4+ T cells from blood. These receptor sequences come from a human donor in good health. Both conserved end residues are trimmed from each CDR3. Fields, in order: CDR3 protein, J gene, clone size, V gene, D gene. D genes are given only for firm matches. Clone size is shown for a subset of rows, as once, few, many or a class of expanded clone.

ASSFVGSGANVLT | TRBJ2-6 | NA | TRBV5-6 | NA
ASSDSLDTEAF | TRBJ1-1 | many | TRBV10-1 | NA
ASSHGQGGTGELF | TRBJ2-2 | NA | TRBV5-1 | TRBD1
ASSFGGLDQPQH | TRBJ1-5 | few | TRBV7-9 | NA
SVGNTEAF | TRBJ1-1 | NA | TRBV29-1 | NA
ASSASGNAKNIQY | TRBJ2-4 | few | TRBV9 | TRBD2
ASSQLNTGQRANTEAF | TRBJ1-1 | NA | TRBV18 | TRBD1
SASDSRGRTLNTEAF | TRBJ1-1 | few | TRBV29-1 | TRBD1
SAPGLAGGDKVPDTQY | TRBJ2-3 | NA | TRBV29-1 | TRBD2
ASSLNEQF | TRBJ2-1 | NA | TRBV12-3/TRBV12-4 | NA
ASSFQGREQETQY | TRBJ2-5 | NA | TRBV7-9 | NA
SLRGGGSTDTQY | TRBJ2-3 | NA | TRBV29-1 | NA
ASGDSTYEQY | TRBJ2-7 | once | TRBV6-2/TRBV6-3 | NA
ASSQGTSGSSGANVLT | TRBJ2-6 | NA | TRBV4-3 | TRBD2
ASSVSLGTEAF | TRBJ1-1 | NA | TRBV2 | NA
ASSLPGASYEQY | TRBJ2-7 | many | TRBV28 | NA
AAGSRSYNEQF | TRBJ2-1 | once | TRBV28 | NA
ASSESRLAGGLQETQY | TRBJ2-5 | few | TRBV10-2 | TRBD2
ASSLEGWNTIY | TRBJ1-3 | many | TRBV7-2 | NA
ASKAGLGNSPLH | TRBJ1-6 | NA | TRBV6-5 | NA
ASTPLATNTGELF | TRBJ2-2 | NA | TRBV28 | NA
ATSRYEYNEQF | TRBJ2-1 | few | TRBV15 | NA
ASSQAGTGRREQY | TRBJ2-7 | NA | TRBV6-2/TRBV6-3 | TRBD1
ASSLSQVGEKLF | TRBJ1-4 | NA | TRBV6-5 | NA
ASSLAAATDTQY | TRBJ2-3 | NA | TRBV12-3/TRBV12-4 | NA
ASSLLVRTDTQY | TRBJ2-3 | NA | TRBV7-8 | NA
ASSLELLNTEAF | TRBJ1-1 | NA | TRBV11-2 | NA
ASSTSGEPRNEQF | TRBJ2-1 | NA | TRBV6-4 | NA
ASSLYSSLNTEAF | TRBJ1-1 | NA | TRBV5-1 | NA
ASSLRGRASNEQY | TRBJ2-7 | NA | TRBV28 | TRBD2
SARDLRYNAGGTDTQY | TRBJ2-3 | NA | TRBV20-1 | TRBD2
ASSFLGLTNEAF | TRBJ1-1 | NA | TRBV27 | NA
SAPTRGLRGSTGELF | TRBJ2-2 | many | TRBV20-1 | NA
SATDQGGQPQH | TRBJ1-5 | many | TRBV20-1 | NA
ASSYGQLGLSNQPQH | TRBJ1-5 | medium-sized | TRBV12-3/TRBV12-4 | NA
ATLRDRAPNEQF | TRBJ2-1 | few | TRBV15 | TRBD1
ASSFRDRSFGVSNTGELF | TRBJ2-2 | NA | TRBV11-2 | TRBD1
ASSSMTGRQETQY | TRBJ2-5 | few | TRBV9 | NA
ASSNVRAKSSYEQY | TRBJ2-7 | NA | TRBV7-9 | NA
ASRLPGTGAQPQH | TRBJ1-5 | few | TRBV2 | TRBD1
ASSPDRGRGQPQH | TRBJ1-5 | NA | TRBV7-2 | TRBD1
AISEWAGSKNIQY | TRBJ2-4 | NA | TRBV10-3 | NA
ASSLGQGASEAF | TRBJ1-1 | NA | TRBV5-1 | TRBD1
ASSFSRTSGSAAYEQY | TRBJ2-7 | NA | TRBV11-2 | TRBD2
ASSDGFNTGELF | TRBJ2-2 | NA | TRBV11-3 | NA
SAGLRGQPQH | TRBJ1-5 | NA | TRBV20-1 | NA
ASSRKVELLSYNEQF | TRBJ2-1 | many | TRBV6-5 | NA
ASSQDRGSNYEQY | TRBJ2-7 | NA | TRBV6-5 | TRBD1
SARVWGRETDTQY | TRBJ2-3 | NA | TRBV20-1 | NA
STRKGDTQY | TRBJ2-3 | NA | TRBV29-1 | NA
SASAGSYEQY | TRBJ2-7 | few | TRBV20-1 | NA
ASSQDLLGQGVGETQY | TRBJ2-5 | few | TRBV3-1 | NA
ASSHWGSNTGELF | TRBJ2-2 | few | TRBV7-2 | NA
AWRASGLTDTQY | TRBJ2-3 | few | TRBV30 | TRBD2
ASTHLGQTYEQY | TRBJ2-7 | NA | TRBV6-6 | NA
ASSSKDTQY | TRBJ2-3 | few | TRBV28 | NA
SASRLLSRDTQY | TRBJ2-3 | many | TRBV20-1 | NA
SARDRRGLPEQY | TRBJ2-7 | NA | TRBV20-1 | NA
ASSRDRGFDEQF | TRBJ2-1 | NA | TRBV12-3/TRBV12-4 | TRBD1